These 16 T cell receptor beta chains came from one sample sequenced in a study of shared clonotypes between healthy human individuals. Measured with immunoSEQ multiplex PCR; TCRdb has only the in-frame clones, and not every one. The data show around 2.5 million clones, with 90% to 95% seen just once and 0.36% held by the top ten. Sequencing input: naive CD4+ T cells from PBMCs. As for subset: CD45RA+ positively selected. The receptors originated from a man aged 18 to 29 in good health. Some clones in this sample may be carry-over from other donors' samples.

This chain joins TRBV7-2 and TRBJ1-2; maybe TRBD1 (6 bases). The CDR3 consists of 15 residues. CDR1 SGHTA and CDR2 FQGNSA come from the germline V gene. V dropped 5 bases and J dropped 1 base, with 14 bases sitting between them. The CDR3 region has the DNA TGTGCCAGCAGCCAACAGGGTTTGGGTAACTATGGCTACACCTTC. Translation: CASSQQGLGNYGYTF.

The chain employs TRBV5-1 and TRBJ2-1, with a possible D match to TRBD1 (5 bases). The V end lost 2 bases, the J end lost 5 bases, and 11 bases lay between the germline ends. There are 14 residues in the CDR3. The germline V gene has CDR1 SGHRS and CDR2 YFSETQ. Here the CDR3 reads CASSFSTGNNEQFF. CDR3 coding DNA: TGCGCCAGCAGCTTCAGCACAGGTAACAATGAGCAGTTCTTC.

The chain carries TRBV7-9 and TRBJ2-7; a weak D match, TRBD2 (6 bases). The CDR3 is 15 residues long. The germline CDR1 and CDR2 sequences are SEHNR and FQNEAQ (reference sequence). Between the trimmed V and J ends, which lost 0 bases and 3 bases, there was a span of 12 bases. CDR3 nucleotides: TGTGCCAGCAGCTTAGCGGCGGGGACCGACTACGAGCAGTACTTC. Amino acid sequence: CASSLAAGTDYEQYF.

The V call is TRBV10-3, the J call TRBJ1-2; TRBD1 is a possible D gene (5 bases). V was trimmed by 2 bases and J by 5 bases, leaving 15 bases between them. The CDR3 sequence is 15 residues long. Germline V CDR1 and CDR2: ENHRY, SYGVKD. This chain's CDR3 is CAISEQGSLKYGYTF. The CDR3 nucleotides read TGTGCCATCAGTGAGCAGGGCTCCCTCAAGTATGGCTACACCTTC.

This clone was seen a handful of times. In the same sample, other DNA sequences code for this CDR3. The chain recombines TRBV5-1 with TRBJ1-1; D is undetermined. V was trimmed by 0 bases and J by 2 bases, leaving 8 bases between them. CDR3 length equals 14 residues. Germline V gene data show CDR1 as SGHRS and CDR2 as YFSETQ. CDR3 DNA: TGCGCCAGCAGCTTGGACGGAGCCAACACTGAAGCTTTCTTT. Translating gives CASSLDGANTEAFF.

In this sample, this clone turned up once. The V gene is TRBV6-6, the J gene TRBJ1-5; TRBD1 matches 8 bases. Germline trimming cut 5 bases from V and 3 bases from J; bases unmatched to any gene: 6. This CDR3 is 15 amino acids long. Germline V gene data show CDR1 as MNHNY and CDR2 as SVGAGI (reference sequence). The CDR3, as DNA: TGTGCCAGCAGTCCCAGGGGGCCGGCCAATCAGCCCCAGCATTTT. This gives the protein CASSPRGPANQPQHF.

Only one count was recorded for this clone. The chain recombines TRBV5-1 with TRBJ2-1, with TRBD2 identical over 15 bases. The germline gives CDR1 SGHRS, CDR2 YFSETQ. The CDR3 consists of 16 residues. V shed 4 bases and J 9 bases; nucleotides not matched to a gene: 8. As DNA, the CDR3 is TGCGCCAGCAGCCGAGGACTAGCGGGAGGGCCTAGTGAGCAGTTCTTC. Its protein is CASSRGLAGGPSEQFF.

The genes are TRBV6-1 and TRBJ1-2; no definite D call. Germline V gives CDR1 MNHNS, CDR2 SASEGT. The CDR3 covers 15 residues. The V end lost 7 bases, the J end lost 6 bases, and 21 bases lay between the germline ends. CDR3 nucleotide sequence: TGTGCCAGCATAATCGCGGTAGGCAATCGGGATGGCTACACCTTC. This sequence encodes CASIIAVGNRDGYTF.

CDR3: CASSVEGSFVRGAYPENYGYTF. The CDR3 bases are TGTGCCAGCAGCGTAGAAGGGAGTTTTGTCAGGGGAGCGTATCCAGAGAACTATGGCTACACCTTC. The chain uses TRBV9 and TRBJ1-2; a possible D gene is TRBD1 (6 bases). The CDR3 is 22 residues long. Per germline, CDR1 SGDLS and CDR2 YYNGEE. V dropped 0 bases and J dropped 2 bases, with 32 bases sitting between them.

The CDR3 here is CASSFDRGHTEAFF. The DNA of the CDR3 is TGTGCCAGCAGCTTCGACAGGGGACACACTGAAGCTTTCTTT. The chain couples TRBV11-2 to TRBJ1-1, with 8 nucleotides matching TRBD1. This CDR3 region has 14 residues. Per germline, CDR1 SGHAT and CDR2 FQNNGV. Trimming took 3 bases from V and 3 from J; bases not matched to a gene: 3.

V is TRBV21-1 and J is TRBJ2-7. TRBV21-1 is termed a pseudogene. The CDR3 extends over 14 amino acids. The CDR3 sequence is CASSKRPTPYEQYF. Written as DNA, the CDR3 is TGTGCCAGCAGCAAAAGACCCACGCCTTACGAGCAGTACTTC.

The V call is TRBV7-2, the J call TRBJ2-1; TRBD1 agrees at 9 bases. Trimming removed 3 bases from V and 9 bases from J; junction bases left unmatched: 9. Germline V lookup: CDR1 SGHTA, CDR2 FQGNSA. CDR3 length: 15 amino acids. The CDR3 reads CASSFRDRAQGEQFF. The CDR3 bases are TGTGCCAGCAGCTTCCGGGACAGGGCCCAGGGTGAGCAGTTCTTC.

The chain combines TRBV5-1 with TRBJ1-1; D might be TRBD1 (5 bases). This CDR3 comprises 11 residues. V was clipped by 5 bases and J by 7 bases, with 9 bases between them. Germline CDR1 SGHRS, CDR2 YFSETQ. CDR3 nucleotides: TGCGCCAGCAGATACGACAGTGAAGCTTTCTTT. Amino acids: CASRYDSEAFF.

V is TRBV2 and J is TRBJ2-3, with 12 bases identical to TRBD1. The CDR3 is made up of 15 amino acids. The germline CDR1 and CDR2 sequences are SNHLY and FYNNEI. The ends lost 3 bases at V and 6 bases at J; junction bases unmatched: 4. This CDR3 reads CASSDEGQGADTQYF. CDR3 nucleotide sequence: TGTGCCAGCAGTGATGAGGGACAGGGGGCCGATACGCAGTATTTT.

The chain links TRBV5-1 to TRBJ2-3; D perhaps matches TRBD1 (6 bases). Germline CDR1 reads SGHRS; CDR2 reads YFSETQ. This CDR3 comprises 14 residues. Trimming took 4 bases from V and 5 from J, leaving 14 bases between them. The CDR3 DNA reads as TGCGCCAGCAGCGTACAGGGTGCCGTAGATACGCAGTATTTT. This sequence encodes CASSVQGAVDTQYF.

The DNA of the CDR3 is TGTGCCAGCTCACGACAGGGCAATGATTACGAGCAGTACTTC. It encodes CASSRQGNDYEQYF. The V gene is TRBV18, the J gene TRBJ2-7; 7 bases are a match to TRBD1. V shed 4 bases and J 4 bases; nucleotides not matched to a gene: 7. The CDR3 length is 14 residues. CDR1 KGHSH and CDR2 LQKENI come from the germline V gene.